At least ten counts were recorded for the clone carrying this T cell receptor beta chain. Antigen: not known. The sample originates from a study of T-cell reconstitution after alpha-beta-depleted transplantation in children. The CDR3 length is 14 residues. V lost 0 bases and J 10 bases, leaving 15 bases between the germline ends. Per the germline V gene, CDR1 is SGHTA and CDR2 is FQGNSA. Unique molecular identifiers were built into the TCRbeta library. TCRdb re-derived calls from the PCR reads in MiXCR, one entry per CDR3 protein. This table has 150,000 to 250,000 distinct CDR3 sequences, roughly 6% appearing once. Study observations and caveats: Some patients owed their high day-60 TCRbeta diversity to surviving recipient T cells and thymic progenitors.

The TCR comes from a girl in the first two years of life with combined immunodeficiency, due to receive a stem cell transplant. The chain couples TRBV7-2 to TRBJ1-1; possible D gene TRBD1, 6 bases. Sequenced here: PBMCs, sampled before TCRalphabeta/CD19-depleted stem cell transplant. CDR3 loop: CASSLAHRDGGAFF. The CDR3 bases are TGTGCCAGCAGCTTAGCCCACAGGGACGGGGGAGCTTTCTTT.